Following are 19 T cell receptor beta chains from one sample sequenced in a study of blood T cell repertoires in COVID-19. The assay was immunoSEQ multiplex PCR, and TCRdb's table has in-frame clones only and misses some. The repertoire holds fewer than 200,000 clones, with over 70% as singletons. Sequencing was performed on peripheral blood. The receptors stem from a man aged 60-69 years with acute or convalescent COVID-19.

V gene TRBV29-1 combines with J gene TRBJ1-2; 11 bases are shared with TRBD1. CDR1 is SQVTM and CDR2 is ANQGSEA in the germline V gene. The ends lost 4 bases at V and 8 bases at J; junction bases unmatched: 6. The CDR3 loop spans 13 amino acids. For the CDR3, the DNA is TGCAGCGTTGCGGACAGGGGGCGCGGGGGCTACACCTTC. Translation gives CSVADRGRGGYTF.

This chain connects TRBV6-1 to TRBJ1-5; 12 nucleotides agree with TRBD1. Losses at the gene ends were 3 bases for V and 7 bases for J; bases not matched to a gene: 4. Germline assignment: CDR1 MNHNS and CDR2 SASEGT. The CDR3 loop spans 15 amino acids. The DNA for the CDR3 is TGTGCCAGCAGTGACGGGGACAGGGGGCGACAGCCCCAGCATTTT. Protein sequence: CASSDGDRGRQPQHF.

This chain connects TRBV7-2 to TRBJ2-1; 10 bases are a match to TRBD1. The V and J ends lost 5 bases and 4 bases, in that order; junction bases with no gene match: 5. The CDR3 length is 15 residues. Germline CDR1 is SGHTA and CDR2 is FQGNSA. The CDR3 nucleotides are TGTGCCAGCAGCCTCGGACAGGGGGGTTACAATGAGCAGTTCTTC. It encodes CASSLGQGGYNEQFF.

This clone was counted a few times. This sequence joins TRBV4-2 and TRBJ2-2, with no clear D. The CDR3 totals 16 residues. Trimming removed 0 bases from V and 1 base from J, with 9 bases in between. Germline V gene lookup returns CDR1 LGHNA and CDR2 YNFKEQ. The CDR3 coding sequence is TGTGCCAGCAGCCAAGAAACAGACAAGAACACCGGGGAGCTGTTTTTT. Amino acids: CASSQETDKNTGELFF.

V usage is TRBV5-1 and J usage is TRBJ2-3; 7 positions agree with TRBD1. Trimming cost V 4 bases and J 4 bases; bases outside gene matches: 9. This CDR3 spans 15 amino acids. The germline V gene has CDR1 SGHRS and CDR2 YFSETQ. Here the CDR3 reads CASSAGTVKADTQYF. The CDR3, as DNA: TGCGCCAGCAGCGCCGGGACAGTTAAGGCAGATACGCAGTATTTT.

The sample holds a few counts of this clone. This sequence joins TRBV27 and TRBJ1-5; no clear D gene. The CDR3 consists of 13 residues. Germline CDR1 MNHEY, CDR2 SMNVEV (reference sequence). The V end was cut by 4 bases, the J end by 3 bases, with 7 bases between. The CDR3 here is CASSSGFNQPQHF. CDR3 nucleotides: TGTGCCAGCAGTTCCGGGTTCAATCAGCCCCAGCATTTT.

CDR3 bases: TGTGCCAGCAGCTTCCCAGGGGGCGACTATGGCTACACCTTC. This translates into CASSFPGGDYGYTF. The chain couples TRBV9 to TRBJ1-2; TRBD1 matches at 8 bases. Looked up from germline, CDR1 is SGDLS and CDR2 is YYNGEE. The trim removed 4 bases at V and 3 bases at J, leaving 5 bases unmatched. The length of the CDR3 is 14 residues.

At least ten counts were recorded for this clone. This CDR3 is CASGLAGDPDTQYF. The CDR3 DNA reads TGTGCCAGCGGACTAGCGGGAGATCCAGATACGCAGTATTTT. The chain carries TRBV6-5 and TRBJ2-3; TRBD2 agrees at 13 bases. The CDR3 loop spans 14 amino acids. V lost 8 bases to trimming and J lost 4 bases; unmatched junction nucleotides: 3. Germline CDR1 and CDR2: MNHEY and SVGAGI.

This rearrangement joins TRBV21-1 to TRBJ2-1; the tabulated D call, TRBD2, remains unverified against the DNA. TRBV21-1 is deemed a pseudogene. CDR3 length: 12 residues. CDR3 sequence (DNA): TGTGCCAGCAGCGGCCAGCGCAATGAGCAGTTCTTC. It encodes CASSGQRNEQFF.

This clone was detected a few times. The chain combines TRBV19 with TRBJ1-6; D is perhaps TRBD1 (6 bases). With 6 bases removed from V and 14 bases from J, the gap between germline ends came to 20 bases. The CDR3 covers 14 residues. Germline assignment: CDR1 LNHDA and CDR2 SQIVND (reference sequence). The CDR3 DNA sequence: TGTGCCAGTAGCCTCAGCCAACAGGGACGCACCCTCCACTTT. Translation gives CASSLSQQGRTLHF.

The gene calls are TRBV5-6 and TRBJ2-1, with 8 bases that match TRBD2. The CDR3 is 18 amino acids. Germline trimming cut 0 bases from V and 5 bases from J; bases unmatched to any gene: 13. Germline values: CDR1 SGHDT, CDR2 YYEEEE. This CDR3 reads CASSLGALRGRIDNEQFF. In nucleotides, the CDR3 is TGTGCCAGCAGCTTGGGGGCCCTACGCGGGAGGATCGACAATGAGCAGTTCTTC.

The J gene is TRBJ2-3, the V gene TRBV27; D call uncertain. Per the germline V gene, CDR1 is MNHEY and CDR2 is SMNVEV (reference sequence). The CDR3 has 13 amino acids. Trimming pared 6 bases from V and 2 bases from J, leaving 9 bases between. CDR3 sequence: CASRALITDTQYF. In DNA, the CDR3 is TGTGCCAGCAGGGCCCTGATCACAGATACGCAGTATTTT.

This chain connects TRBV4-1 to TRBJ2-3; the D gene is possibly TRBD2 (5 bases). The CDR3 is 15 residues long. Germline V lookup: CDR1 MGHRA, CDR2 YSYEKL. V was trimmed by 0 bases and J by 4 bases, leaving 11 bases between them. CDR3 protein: CASSQDMGRADTQYF. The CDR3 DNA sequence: TGCGCCAGCAGCCAAGATATGGGGAGAGCAGATACGCAGTATTTT.

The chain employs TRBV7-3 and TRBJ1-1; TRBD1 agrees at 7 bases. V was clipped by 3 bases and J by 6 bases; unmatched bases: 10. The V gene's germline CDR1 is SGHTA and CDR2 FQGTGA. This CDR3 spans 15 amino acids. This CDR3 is CASSLTLLGQAEAFF. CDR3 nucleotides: TGTGCCAGCAGCTTGACACTCCTAGGACAGGCTGAAGCTTTCTTT. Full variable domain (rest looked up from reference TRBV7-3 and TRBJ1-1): GAGVSQTPSNKVTEKGKYVELRCDPISGHTALYWYRQSLGQGPEFLIYFQGTGAADDSGLPNDRFFAVRPEGSVSTLKIQRTERGDSAVYLCASSLTLLGQAEAFFGQGTRLTVV.

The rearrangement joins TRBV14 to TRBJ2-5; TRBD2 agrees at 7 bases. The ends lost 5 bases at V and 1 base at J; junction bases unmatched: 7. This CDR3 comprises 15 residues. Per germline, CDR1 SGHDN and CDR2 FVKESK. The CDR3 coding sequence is TGTGCCAGCAGCGCGCTCGGACTAGGCCAAGAGACCCAGTACTTC. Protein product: CASSALGLGQETQYF. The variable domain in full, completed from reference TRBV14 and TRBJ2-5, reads EAGVTQFPSHSVIEKGQTVTLRCDPISGHDNLYWYRRVMGKEIKFLLHFVKESKQDESGMPNNRFLAERTGGTYSTLKVQPAELEDSGVYFCASSALGLGQETQYFGPGTRLLVL.

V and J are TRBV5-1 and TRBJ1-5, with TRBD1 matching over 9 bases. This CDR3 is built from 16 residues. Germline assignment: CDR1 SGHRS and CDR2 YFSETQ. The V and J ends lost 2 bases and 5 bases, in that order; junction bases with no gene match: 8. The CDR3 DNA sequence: TGCGCCAGCAGCTTACTCCCGGGACAGGGCCATCAGCCCCAGCATTTT. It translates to CASSLLPGQGHQPQHF. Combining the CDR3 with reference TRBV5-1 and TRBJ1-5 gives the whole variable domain KAGVTQTPRYLIKTRGQQVTLSCSPISGHRSVSWYQQTPGQGLQFLFEYFSETQRNKGNFPGRFSGRQFSNSRSEMNVSTLELGDSALYLCASSLLPGQGHQPQHFGDGTRLSIL.

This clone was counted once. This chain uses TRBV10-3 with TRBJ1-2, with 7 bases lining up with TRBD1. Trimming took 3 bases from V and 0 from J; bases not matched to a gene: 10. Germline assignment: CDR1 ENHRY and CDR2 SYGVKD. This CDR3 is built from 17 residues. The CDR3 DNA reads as TGTGCCATCAGTGACACGCACCAGACAGGGTCTAACTATGGCTACACCTTC. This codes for CAISDTHQTGSNYGYTF.

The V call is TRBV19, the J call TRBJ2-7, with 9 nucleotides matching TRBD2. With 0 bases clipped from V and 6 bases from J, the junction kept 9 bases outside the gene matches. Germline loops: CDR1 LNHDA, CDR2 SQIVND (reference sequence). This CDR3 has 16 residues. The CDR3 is CASSIDQASGTVEQYF. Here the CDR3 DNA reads TGTGCCAGTAGTATAGATCAGGCTAGCGGGACGGTCGAGCAGTACTTC.

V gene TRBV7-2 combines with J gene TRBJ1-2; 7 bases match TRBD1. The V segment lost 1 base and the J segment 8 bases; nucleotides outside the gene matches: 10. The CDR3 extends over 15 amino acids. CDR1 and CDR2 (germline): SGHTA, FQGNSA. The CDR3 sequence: CASSLVYRGREGYTF. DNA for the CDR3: TGTGCCAGCAGCTTAGTGTACAGGGGAAGGGAAGGCTACACCTTC.